A single sample gave rise to the 19 T cell receptor beta chains below, sequenced in a study of patients and donors after allogeneic stem cell transplantation. From the RT-PCR reads, TCRdb called clonotypes with MiXCR, one entry per CDR3 protein. Of about 960,000 distinct CDR3 sequences detected, more than 15% appear once; the ten largest clones hold about 6%. The sequenced sample was blood, either unsorted or a sorted T cell fraction (not recorded which). All receptors derive from a human donor who was either an allogeneic HSCT recipient or a stem cell or donor lymphocyte infusion donor (not recorded which). It is not recorded whose cells these are; they may come from a transplant donor.

The V call is TRBV7-2, the J call TRBJ2-2, with D possibly being TRBD2 (6 bases). Per the germline V gene, CDR1 is SGHTA and CDR2 is FQGNSA. Trimming removed 2 bases from V and 7 bases from J, with 14 bases in between. CDR3 length: 15 residues. The CDR3 nucleotides are TGTGCCAGCAGCTTATGGCGGGGAGAGAGCGGGGAGCTGTTTTTT. This translates into CASSLWRGESGELFF. Using reference TRBV7-2 and TRBJ2-2 for the parts outside the CDR3, the full variable domain is GAGVSQSPSNKVTEKGKDVELRCDPISGHTALYWYRQSLGQGLEFLIYFQGNSAPDKSGLPSDRFSAERTGGSVSTLTIQRTQQEDSAVYLCASSLWRGESGELFFGEGSRLTVL.

The chain carries TRBV5-1 and TRBJ1-1; 7 bases match TRBD1. V trimming: 5 bases; J trimming: 2 bases; junction bases outside the gene matches: 9. Germline CDR1 reads SGHRS; CDR2 reads YFSETQ. CDR3 size: 15 residues. CDR3 protein: CASRSQGGINTEAFF. The DNA of the CDR3 is TGCGCCAGCAGATCACAAGGGGGCATCAACACTGAAGCTTTCTTT.

The rearrangement joins TRBV4-2 to TRBJ1-1, with TRBD1 matching 8 bases. Looked up from germline, CDR1 is LGHNA and CDR2 is YNFKEQ. The CDR3 covers 15 residues. With 0 bases clipped from V and 5 bases from J, the junction kept 5 bases outside the gene matches. The CDR3 reads CASSQDGQGTTEAFF. The DNA for the CDR3 is TGTGCCAGCAGCCAAGATGGACAGGGAACAACTGAAGCTTTCTTT.

The genes are TRBV15 and TRBJ2-5; 8 nucleotides line up with TRBD2. The V gene's germline CDR1 is LNHNV and CDR2 YYDKDF (reference sequence). The CDR3 runs to 14 residues. With V trimmed by 2 bases and J by 1 base, 0 bases remained unmatched. The CDR3 DNA is TGTGCCACCAGCAGAACTAGCGGCCAAGAGACCCAGTACTTC. Protein: CATSRTSGQETQYF. The full variable domain, completed using reference TRBV15 and TRBJ2-5, is DAMVIQNPRYQVTQFGKPVTLSCSQTLNHNVMYWYQQKSSQAPKLLFHYYDKDFNNEADTPDNFQSRRPNTSFCFLDIRSPGLGDTAMYLCATSRTSGQETQYFGPGTRLLVL.

This clonotype was detected a few times. This chain uses TRBV29-1 with TRBJ1-2, with 8 bases fitting TRBD1. This CDR3 is 14 amino acids long. Trimming removed 7 bases from V and 2 bases from J; junction bases left unmatched: 9. The V gene's germline CDR1 is SQVTM and CDR2 ANQGSEA. The chain's CDR3 is CSARRGQGNYGYTF. For the CDR3, the DNA is TGCAGCGCTAGACGCGGACAGGGAAACTATGGCTACACCTTC. The full variable domain, its missing parts supplied by reference TRBV29-1 and TRBJ1-2, is SAVISQKPSRDICQRGTSLTIQCQVDSQVTMMFWYRQQPGQSLTLIATANQGSEATYESGFVIDKFPISRPNLTFSTLTVSNMSPEDSSIYLCSARRGQGNYGYTFGSGTRLTVV.

This clonotype was picked up many times. The chain combines TRBV20-1 with TRBJ1-1; D gene ambiguous. The CDR3 loop spans 13 amino acids. The germline V gene encodes CDR1 DFQATT and CDR2 SNEGSKA (reference sequence). The V and J ends lost 3 bases and 1 base respectively, with 9 bases between them. Written as DNA, the CDR3 is TGCAGTGCTAGCCTTGAGGGGAACACTGAAGCTTTCTTT. Amino acids: CSASLEGNTEAFF.

This clonotype came up many times. The chain employs TRBV7-3 and TRBJ1-4, with TRBD1 matching over 7 bases. The CDR3 loop spans 16 amino acids. CDR1 SGHTA and CDR2 FQGTGA come from the germline V gene. V was pared by 1 base and J by 4 bases, with 6 bases of the junction left unmatched. The CDR3 region has the DNA TGTGCCAGCAGCTTAAAGGCCGGGACAGATAATGAAAAACTGTTTTTT. This gives the protein CASSLKAGTDNEKLFF.

The table lists this clonotype with many counts. V is TRBV12-3 or TRBV12-4 and J is TRBJ1-5; D possibly corresponds to TRBD1 (5 bases). The CDR3 extends over 16 amino acids. Trimming cost V 3 bases and J 0 bases, with 12 bases left between them. CDR3 amino acids: CASSLGDLGSNQPQHF. CDR3 coding DNA: TGTGCCAGCAGTTTGGGGGATCTGGGTAGCAATCAGCCCCAGCATTTT.

V is TRBV4-2 and J is TRBJ2-7; 8 bases map to TRBD2. Germline-derived CDR1 and CDR2 are LGHNA and YNFKEQ. There are 16 residues in the CDR3. Trimming took 4 bases from V and 2 from J; bases not matched to a gene: 10. The CDR3 protein is CASSPGPEAGAYEQYF. CDR3 nucleotide sequence: TGTGCCAGCAGCCCAGGACCCGAAGCGGGAGCCTACGAGCAGTACTTC.

The chain links TRBV20-1 to TRBJ2-3; 8 bases agree with TRBD2. The CDR3 loop spans 15 amino acids. Germline V gives CDR1 DFQATT, CDR2 SNEGSKA (reference sequence). The ends lost 3 bases at V and 1 base at J; junction bases unmatched: 6. In DNA form, the CDR3 reads TGCAGTGCTAGCGCTCGGCGGGAGGGCACAGATACGCAGTATTTT. Translating it yields CSASARREGTDTQYF.

This clonotype was counted a few times. V is TRBV20-1 and J is TRBJ1-2; the D gene is possibly TRBD1 (5 bases). Germline assignment: CDR1 DFQATT and CDR2 SNEGSKA (reference sequence). This CDR3 is built from 13 residues. Trimming took off 5 bases at V and 8 bases at J, with 18 bases between the two ends. The CDR3 DNA is TGCAGTGCTCCAGAATCGACAGCATCCGGCTACACCTTC. Translating it yields CSAPESTASGYTF.

The sample holds a few counts of this clonotype. V and J are TRBV7-9 and TRBJ1-2; TRBD1 matches at 7 bases. V lost 3 bases, J lost 9 bases, and 7 bases stayed unmatched. The germline V gene encodes CDR1 SEHNR and CDR2 FQNEAQ (reference sequence). CDR3 size: 13 residues. CDR3 bases: TGTGCCAGCAGCTTCCGACAGGGCGGTAGCTACACCTTC. Translating gives CASSFRQGGSYTF.

V and J are TRBV9 and TRBJ2-7, with 7 bases fitting TRBD1. V dropped 4 bases and J dropped 4; count of bases not matched to a gene: 14. CDR3 length: 16 residues. The germline V gene encodes CDR1 SGDLS and CDR2 YYNGEE. CDR3 protein: CASSIKVTGDRYEQYF. CDR3 bases: TGTGCCAGCAGCATCAAAGTCACAGGGGATAGGTACGAGCAGTACTTC. Full variable domain (outside the CDR3, taken from reference TRBV9 and TRBJ2-7): DSGVTQTPKHLITATGQRVTLRCSPRSGDLSVYWYQQSLDQGLQFLIQYYNGEERAKGNILERFSAQQFPDLHSELNLSSLELGDSALYFCASSIKVTGDRYEQYFGPGTRLTVT.

This clonotype was observed a handful of times. The chain employs TRBV7-9 and TRBJ1-2; 7 positions match TRBD1. Per the germline V gene, CDR1 is SEHNR and CDR2 is FQNEAQ (reference sequence). With V trimmed by 5 bases and J by 6 bases, 9 bases remained unmatched. The CDR3 loop spans 14 amino acids. The CDR3 reads CASSPRGGEDGYTF. The CDR3 DNA sequence: TGTGCCAGCAGCCCACGAGGGGGCGAGGATGGCTACACCTTC. The variable domain in full, with the rest retrieved from reference TRBV7-9 and TRBJ1-2, is DTGVSQNPRHKITKRGQNVTFRCDPISEHNRLYWYRQTLGQGPEFLTYFQNEAQLEKSRLLSDRFSAERPKGSFSTLEIQRTEQGDSAMYLCASSPRGGEDGYTFGSGTRLTVV.

The chain carries TRBV2 and TRBJ1-6, with a possible D match to TRBD1 (6 bases). V lost 3 bases to trimming and J lost 5 bases, with 11 bases between them. Germline CDR1 SNHLY, CDR2 FYNNEI. The CDR3 runs to 15 residues. Here the CDR3 DNA reads TGTGCCAGCAGTGAGGAGACAGGCAATAATTCACCCCTCCACTTT. Its translation: CASSEETGNNSPLHF.

V gene TRBV6-6 combines with J gene TRBJ2-1; D ambiguous. The V end lost 5 bases, the J end lost 8 bases, and 7 bases lay between the germline ends. The germline gives CDR1 MNHNY, CDR2 SVGAGI (reference sequence). The CDR3 consists of 11 residues. The CDR3 bases are TGTGCCAGCAGTCTGGTGTATGAGCAGTTCTTC. It yields the protein CASSLVYEQFF.

There are a few counts of this clonotype. V is TRBV12-3 or TRBV12-4 and J is TRBJ2-5, with a tentative D call TRBD2 (6 bases). V was clipped by 5 bases and J by 5 bases, with 18 bases between them. The CDR3 consists of 15 residues. For the CDR3, the DNA is TGTGCCAGCAGTGCTCAATCCGGGGGAGAGGAGACCCAGTACTTC. Its protein is CASSAQSGGEETQYF.

The V gene is TRBV7-2, the J gene TRBJ2-7, with unresolved D. Germline V gene sequence: CDR1 SGHTA, CDR2 FQGNSA. This CDR3 region has 13 residues. Deletions cut 1 base from V and 3 bases from J, with 7 bases between. This chain's CDR3 is CASSLVLDYEQYF. The CDR3 DNA sequence: TGTGCCAGCAGCTTAGTATTGGACTACGAGCAGTACTTC.

The sample holds many counts of this clonotype. The J gene is TRBJ2-2, the V gene TRBV12-3 or TRBV12-4; tentative D call: TRBD2 (6 bases). The CDR3 is 14 amino acids. Between the trimmed V and J ends, which lost 3 bases and 7 bases, there was a span of 12 bases. CDR3 coding DNA: TGTGCCAGCAGTTTGGGCCGAGCGGGCGGGGAGCTGTTTTTT. This codes for CASSLGRAGGELFF.